The 14 T cell receptor delta chains reported below all come from one sample, sequenced in a study of gammadelta T cells in human blood. TCRdb applied CATT to the RT-PCR reads for clone calling. The profile shows approximately 800 delta-chain clones, more than 50% of them singletons. Sequenced sample: Vgamma9Vdelta2 gamma-delta T cells from infant blood. These receptors were taken from a human donor.

About this clone itself: This likely came from a read error, as a far larger clone is one base away. Other DNA sequences of this sample code for an identical CDR3. The rearrangement joins TRDV2 to TRDJ3; 7 bases fit TRDD3. Trimming cost V 0 bases and J 0 bases; bases outside gene matches: 10. Per germline, CDR1 GEAIGNYY and CDR2 EKD. This CDR3 spans 20 amino acids. The chain's CDR3 is CACDTVGLGDSSWDTRQMFF. The CDR3 bases are TGTGCCTGTGACACCGTAGGACTTGGGGATAGCTCCTGGGACACCCGACAGATGTTTTTC.

The chain links TRDV2 to TRDJ3; 12 bases are shared with TRDD3. CDR3 size: 20 residues. V lost 3 bases, J lost 0 bases, and 8 bases stayed unmatched. The germline CDR1 and CDR2 sequences are GEAIGNYY and EKD. CDR3 region: CACDPVLGDTSSWDTRQMFF. The CDR3 nucleotides are TGTGCCTGTGACCCCGTACTGGGGGATACTAGCTCCTGGGACACCCGACAGATGTTTTTC.

For this clone: A far larger clone differs by one base, so this is likely a read error. The rearrangement links TRDV2 to TRDJ3; D remains unclear. Looked up from germline, CDR1 is GEAIGNYY and CDR2 is EKD. This CDR3 spans 20 amino acids. The CDR3 bases are TGTGCCAGTGACACAGGGAGGGCCCTCCCTAGCTCCTGGGACACCCGACAGATGTTTTTC. This translates into CASDTGRALPSSWDTRQMFF.

Of note for this clone: TCRdb's listed protein matches a much larger clone and diverges from this DNA's translation at residue 11, likely through a read error; the protein shown comes from the DNA. The V and J genes are TRDV2 and TRDJ2; D possibly corresponds to TRDD3 (6 bases). V was cut by 0 bases and J by 3 bases, with 16 bases left in between. CDR3 length equals 17 residues. Per germline, CDR1 GEAIGNYY and CDR2 EKD. CDR3 loop: CACDTVGDAAVTAQLFF. CDR3 DNA sequence: TGTGCCTGTGACACCGTCGGGGATGCTGCTGTGACAGCACAACTCTTCTTT.

As to this clone: A far larger clone is a single base away, which makes a read error likely. The sample carries other DNA sequences with the same CDR3. The rearrangement links TRDV2 to TRDJ3, with TRDD3 matching over 10 bases. This CDR3 has 16 residues. Germline values: CDR1 GEAIGNYY, CDR2 EKD. The CDR3 spells CACDSWGIKDTRQMFF. In DNA form, the CDR3 reads TGTGCCTGCGACAGCTGGGGGATAAAGGACACCCGACAGATGTTTTTC.

Regarding this clone: A read error is likely here: a far larger clone is one base away. Other nucleotide sequences from this sample produce the same CDR3. The rearrangement uses TRDV2 and TRDJ3, with D tentatively TRDD2 or TRDD3 (5 bases each). The CDR3 totals 21 residues. Germline V gene data show CDR1 as GEAIGNYY and CDR2 as EKD. The V gene lost 0 bases and the J gene lost 0 bases, with 20 bases spanning the gap. The CDR3 region has the DNA TGTGCCTGTGACACCCTTGGCCCGGGGGCTTCCAGCTCCTGGGACACCCGACAGATGTTTTTC. As protein: CACDTLGPGASSSWDTRQMFF.

In regard to this clone: TCRdb's protein, taken from a much larger clone, differs from this DNA's translation at residue 8, likely owing to a read error; the protein displayed comes from the DNA. The V call is TRDV2, the J call TRDJ3; D may be TRDD3 (6 bases). CDR1 GEAIGNYY and CDR2 EKD come from the germline V gene. The CDR3 runs 18 residues. The CDR3 loop is CACDTAGVSSWDTRQMFF. The CDR3 DNA sequence: TGTGCCTGTGACACGGCTGGGGTTAGCTCCTGGGACACCAGACAGATGTTTTTC.

As concerns this clone: A far larger clone is off by one base, so a read error is likely. The identical CDR3 is also encoded by other nucleotide sequences in the sample. This rearrangement joins TRDV2 to TRDJ3; 13 bases line up with TRDD3. The germline V gene has CDR1 GEAIGNYY and CDR2 EKD. The CDR3 runs to 21 residues. CDR3: CACDTVLGDTQRSWDTRQMFF. The CDR3 DNA sequence: TGTGCCTGTGACACCGTACTGGGGGATACGCAGCGCTCCTGGGACACGCGACAGATGTTTTTC.

Worth noting for this clone: TCRdb shows a much larger clone's protein in place of this DNA's translation, and the two differ at residue 6, likely through a read error; the protein shown is translated from the DNA. This sequence joins TRDV2 and TRDJ3, with D perhaps being TRDD2 or TRDD3 (5 bases each). V gave up 1 base and J gave up 0 bases, with 15 bases separating them. The germline CDR1 and CDR2 sequences are GEAIGNYY and EKD. This CDR3 has 19 residues. The CDR3 DNA reads as TGTGCCTGTGACACGTCCGGGGGCTTCCGCTCCTGGGACACCCGACAGATGTTTTTC. Its protein is CACDTSGGFRSWDTRQMFF.

Turning to this clone: A far larger clone is just one base off, so this is likely a read error. The V and J genes are TRDV2 and TRDJ1; 10 bases map to TRDD3. The CDR3 is 16 residues long. Germline V CDR1 and CDR2: GEAIGNYY, EKD. V shed 4 bases and J 4 bases; nucleotides not matched to a gene: 11. CDR3 sequence (DNA): TGTGCCTGTGATCTTGTACTGGGGGATGCGGACGATAAACTCATCTTT. Protein sequence: CACDLVLGDADDKLIF.

With regard to this clone: TCRdb's protein for this DNA is that of a much larger clone and differs from the translation at residue 15, likely a read error; the protein shown is the DNA translation. The chain combines TRDV2 with TRDJ3, with 10 bases fitting TRDD3. The CDR3 spans 18 residues. Germline loops: CDR1 GEAIGNYY, CDR2 EKD. CDR3 sequence reads: CACDTGGYYSWDTRHMFF. DNA for the CDR3: TGTGCCTGTGACACTGGGGGATACTACTCCTGGGACACCCGACACATGTTTTTC.

As for this clone: TCRdb's listed protein matches a much larger clone and diverges from this DNA's translation at residue 9, likely through a read error; the protein shown comes from the DNA. This chain connects TRDV2 to TRDJ3; D uncertain. Per the germline V gene, CDR1 is GEAIGNYY and CDR2 is EKD. Trimming pared 2 bases from V and 2 bases from J, leaving 12 bases between. CDR3 length equals 17 residues. For the CDR3, the DNA is TGTGCCTGTGACAAATGGGAGGTCGCCTGGGACACCCGACAGATGTTTTTC. Amino acids: CACDKWEVAWDTRQMFF.

For this clone: Only one base separates this from a far larger clonotype, so it likely reflects a read error. Other DNA sequences in the same sample also yield this CDR3. The chain links TRDV2 to TRDJ3; the match to TRDD3 covers 13 bases. Germline CDR1 reads GEAIGNYY; CDR2 reads EKD. V shed 3 bases, J shed 0 bases, and the junction held 4 bases outside the gene matches. The CDR3 runs to 19 residues. The DNA of the CDR3 is TGTGCCTGTGACTACTGGGGGATACGAAGCTCCTGGGACACCCGACAGATGTTTTTC. This gives the protein CACDYWGIRSSWDTRQMFF.

Concerning this clone itself: It differs at one base from a far larger clone, so likely a read error. The same CDR3 can be traced to other DNA sequences in this sample. The J gene is TRDJ2, the V gene TRDV2, with 10 bases identical to TRDD3. The CDR3 totals 19 residues. CDR1 and CDR2 from the germline V gene are GEAIGNYY and EKD. The V and J ends lost 3 bases and 0 bases, in that order; junction bases with no gene match: 12. CDR3 sequence reads: CACDPVGLLGDTLTAQLFF. The CDR3 bases are TGTGCCTGTGACCCCGTGGGGTTGCTGGGGGATACTTTGACAGCACAACTCTTCTTT.